This T cell receptor (beta chain) stems from a study of T-cell memory formation after mild COVID-19. General observations from the study: The finding that pre-infection memory included some responding clones suggested that cross-reactive memory joined. Contracting clones, day 15 to 85, had balanced CD4/CD8, and later expanders favored CD4+.

As regards this clonotype: The antigen is unknown.

The V segment lost 11 bases and the J segment 3 bases; nucleotides outside the gene matches: 10. This CDR3 region has 15 residues. One entry per CDR3 protein results from TCRdb running MiXCR on the 5' RACE reads. The table has some 340,000 distinct CDR3 sequences, about an eighth seen once. The sample consisted of PBMCs or a T cell subset sorted from them (not recorded which). The genes are TRBV23-1 and TRBJ2-2; 9 bases match TRBD1. TRBV23-1 is an open reading frame whose function is uncertain. The receptor's source is a man in his late teens or twenties who had mild COVID-19 (a few samples of this study predate the infection). Cell type and time point are not known. The CDR3 DNA reads TGCGCCGAAAGTCGGGGACAGGGTGACACCGGGGAGCTGTTTTTT. The encoded protein is CAESRGQGDTGELFF.